One and the same sample provided the 12 T cell receptor beta chains below, sequenced in a study of CD8 T cells in Susac syndrome. Reverse transcription of roughly 0.5 to 1 ug RNA was performed with random hexamers. TCRdb fed the immunoSEQ multiplex PCR reads into MiXCR, producing one record per CDR3 protein. The data hold 250,000 to 300,000 distinct CDR3 sequences, with 89% observed a single time. Specimen: CD8+ T cells from PBMCs. The origin of the receptors is a human donor with multiple sclerosis.

Turning to this clonotype: Germline is not matched at one junction end, which may reflect a read error. As DNA, the CDR3 is TGTGCCAGCACCTTAGAGGGACAGGGGATCCCATATGGCTACACCTTC. This encodes CASTLEGQGIPYGYTF. The V and J genes are TRBV7-8 and TRBJ1-2; TRBD1 matches at 10 bases. Germline values: CDR1 SGHVS, CDR2 FQNEAQ. CDR3 length: 16 residues.

This chain joins TRBV12-3 or TRBV12-4 and TRBJ2-1, with D maybe TRBD2 (6 bases). V lost 8 bases and J lost 1, with 12 bases in between. The CDR3 consists of 14 residues. The CDR3 DNA reads as TGTGCCAGCTTGCGGGGCCCTTCCTACAATGAGCAGTTCTTC. Translated, it gives CASLRGPSYNEQFF.

The rearrangement joins TRBV3-1 to TRBJ2-3; a weak D match, TRBD2 (6 bases). With 3 bases removed from V and 2 bases from J, the gap between germline ends came to 9 bases. CDR1 is LGHDT, CDR2 YNNKEL, per germline (reference sequence). This CDR3 is 14 amino acids long. As DNA, the CDR3 is TGTGCCAGCAGCCAGGGACTTAACACAGATACGCAGTATTTT. Amino acid sequence: CASSQGLNTDTQYF.

This clonotype was seen a few times. V gene TRBV6-1 combines with J gene TRBJ1-1; perhaps TRBD1 as D (6 bases). V lost 3 bases, J lost 1 base, and 9 bases lay in between. CDR3 length equals 14 residues. Germline V gives CDR1 MNHNS, CDR2 SASEGT. The CDR3 protein is CASSEGQENTEAFF. The CDR3 bases are TGTGCCAGCAGTGAGGGACAAGAGAACACTGAAGCTTTCTTT.

This chain links TRBV7-9 with TRBJ2-7; D is perhaps TRBD1 (5 bases). The V gene's germline CDR1 is SEHNR and CDR2 FQNEAQ (reference sequence). V lost 1 base and J lost 1, with 11 bases in between. This CDR3 has 15 amino acids. The CDR3 DNA sequence: TGTGCCAGCAGCTTAGATAGGACACCTTCCTACGAGCAGTACTTC. This sequence encodes CASSLDRTPSYEQYF.

The J gene is TRBJ1-5, the V gene TRBV28; 10 bases fit TRBD1. Germline trimming cut 1 base from V and 2 bases from J; bases unmatched to any gene: 2. The CDR3 is 16 residues long. Germline V lookup: CDR1 MDHEN, CDR2 SYDVKM. Here the CDR3 DNA reads TGTGCCAGCAGTTTATATGGGACAGGGGGCAATCAGCCCCAGCATTTT. It translates to CASSLYGTGGNQPQHF. The full variable domain, in which reference TRBV28 and TRBJ1-5 provide the parts outside the CDR3, is DVKVTQSSRYLVKRTGEKVFLECVQDMDHENMFWYRQDPGLGLRLIYFSYDVKMKEKGDIPEGYSVSREKKERFSLILESASTNQTSMYLCASSLYGTGGNQPQHFGDGTRLSIL.

The rearrangement uses TRBV20-1 and TRBJ2-1, with TRBD2 identical over 7 bases. The ends lost 6 bases at V and 3 bases at J; junction bases unmatched: 11. CDR1 and CDR2 (germline): DFQATT, SNEGSKA (reference sequence). There are 15 residues in the CDR3. The CDR3 bases are TGCAGTGCCACATACTCGGGGGGAAGCTACAATGAGCAGTTCTTC. The encoded protein is CSATYSGGSYNEQFF.

The chain is built from TRBV12-3 or TRBV12-4 and TRBJ1-4, with D possibly TRBD1 on 5 matching bases. The CDR3 runs 15 residues. V dropped 8 bases and J dropped 6 bases, with 19 bases sitting between them. In DNA, the CDR3 is TGTGCCAGCGCCCCCCTCGTGGGGGTCTATGAAAAACTGTTTTTT. Translated, it gives CASAPLVGVYEKLFF.

This clonotype was recorded once. The V and J genes are TRBV3-1 and TRBJ2-3, with 9 bases matching TRBD2. The V gene end was trimmed by 2 bases and the J gene end by 6 bases; junction bases not matched to a gene: 6. The CDR3 covers 15 residues. The germline gives CDR1 LGHDT, CDR2 YNNKEL (reference sequence). Written as DNA, the CDR3 is TGTGCCAGCAGCCAATGGCTAGCGGGGACGGATACGCAGTATTTT. Translated: CASSQWLAGTDTQYF.

The rearrangement uses TRBV6-5 and TRBJ2-1; weak D call: TRBD2 (6 bases). The germline V and J ends were trimmed by 1 base and 10 bases, with 11 bases remaining between them. CDR1 and CDR2 from the germline V gene are MNHEY and SVGAGI. The CDR3 is 13 residues long. This CDR3 reads CASSYYAGREQFF. As DNA, the CDR3 is TGTGCCAGCAGTTACTACGCGGGAAGGGAGCAGTTCTTC.

The chain couples TRBV20-1 to TRBJ1-1; no clear D gene. Trimming removed 3 bases at V and 5 bases at J, with 10 bases between. Germline CDR1 reads DFQATT; CDR2 reads SNEGSKA (reference sequence). The CDR3 totals 12 residues. The CDR3 DNA sequence: TGCAGTGCTAGCGCGGGATTGACTGAAGCTTTCTTT. This gives the protein CSASAGLTEAFF.

The rearrangement uses TRBV3-1 and TRBJ2-3; D perhaps matches TRBD2 (6 bases). CDR1 is LGHDT, CDR2 YNNKEL, per germline (reference sequence). Trimming removed 0 bases from V and 2 bases from J, with 9 bases in between. The length of the CDR3 is 15 residues. The CDR3: CASSQELAHTDTQYF. CDR3 in DNA: TGTGCCAGCAGCCAAGAACTAGCCCACACAGATACGCAGTATTTT.